This T cell receptor (beta chain) originates from a study of T cell repertoires in cytomegalovirus infection. For the study at large: A matching HLA type, together with CMV infection, was signaled by public TCR beta signatures. Study-level points and caveats: Identification of carriers of CMV plus the relevant HLA was performed using cumulative public TCR beta family frequency. Dominant in the ex vivo response were TCR beta clonotypes restricted by HLA-C and specific for CMV.

This clonotype was counted only a few times. What it binds is not known. The CDR3 spans 16 residues. Trimming took off 2 bases at V and 7 bases at J, with 19 bases between the two ends. Germline CDR1 SGHRS, CDR2 YFSETQ. Via MiXCR, TCRdb re-called the reads, giving one row per CDR3 protein. Here the sample spans 400,000 or so distinct CDR3 sequences, roughly 30% being singletons. This TCR derives from a human donor in good health (CMV status not recorded). Some clones in this sample may be carry-over from other donors' samples. The chain couples TRBV5-1 to TRBJ2-1; D not certain. The sample comprised PBMCs. CDR3 residues: CASSFRVQARFNEQFF. CDR3 nucleotide sequence: TGCGCCAGCAGCTTTAGGGTGCAGGCCCGCTTTAATGAGCAGTTCTTC. Supplemented by reference TRBV5-1 and TRBJ2-1, the full variable domain reads KAGVTQTPRYLIKTRGQQVTLSCSPISGHRSVSWYQQTPGQGLQFLFEYFSETQRNKGNFPGRFSGRQFSNSRSEMNVSTLELGDSALYLCASSFRVQARFNEQFFGPGTRLTVL.